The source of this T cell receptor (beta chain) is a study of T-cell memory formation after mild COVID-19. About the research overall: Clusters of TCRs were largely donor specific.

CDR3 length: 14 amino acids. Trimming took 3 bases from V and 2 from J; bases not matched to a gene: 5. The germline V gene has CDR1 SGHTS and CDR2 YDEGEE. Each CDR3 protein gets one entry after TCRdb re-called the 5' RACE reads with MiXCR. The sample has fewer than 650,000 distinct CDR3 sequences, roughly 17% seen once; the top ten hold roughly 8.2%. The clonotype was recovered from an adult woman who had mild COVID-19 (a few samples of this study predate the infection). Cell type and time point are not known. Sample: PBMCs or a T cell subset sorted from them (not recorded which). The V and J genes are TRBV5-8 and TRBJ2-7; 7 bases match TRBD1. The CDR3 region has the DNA TGTGCCAGCAGCTCACAGGGGTGGGCCTACGAGCAGTACTTC. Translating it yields CASSSQGWAYEQYF.